This T cell receptor (beta chain) was recovered during a study of blood T cell repertoires in COVID-19. The overall study: Samples came from the United States, Italy and Spain, spanning acute and convalescent COVID-19.

Repertoires were generated with immunoSEQ multiplex PCR, while TCRdb's copy carries only in-frame clones and drops some. The sample lists 150,000 to 200,000 clones, approximately 92% occurring once. This CDR3 region has 19 residues. The V segment lost 2 bases and the J segment 0 bases; nucleotides outside the gene matches: 12. CDR1 LGHNA and CDR2 YSLEER come from the germline V gene. This clone was observed a single time. Sequenced: peripheral blood. This TCR derives from a woman in her forties or fifties with acute or convalescent COVID-19. The chain has TRBV4-3 and TRBJ2-3, with 9 bases matching TRBD1. CDR3 sequence (DNA): TGCGCCAGCAGCCAAACCGCCTCCGGGACAGGGTCTAGCACAGATACGCAGTATTTT. Protein sequence: CASSQTASGTGSSTDTQYF.